The next 12 T cell receptor beta chains were all read from a single sample in a study of T cells in localized non-small cell lung cancer. Sequenced by immunoSEQ multiplex PCR; TCRdb stores in-frame clones only, minus some. The data hold 30,000 to 40,000 clones, with roughly 80% observed a single time. Material: peripheral blood, obtained before any cancer treatment. These receptors all come from a male donor at least 60 years old with stage II squamous cell lung carcinoma.

The rearrangement links TRBV15 to TRBJ2-2; 7 bases line up with TRBD2. J lost 8 bases, V lost 0 bases, and 9 bases had no gene match. CDR3 length: 16 residues. The V gene's germline CDR1 is LNHNV and CDR2 YYDKDF (reference sequence). CDR3 nucleotide sequence: TGTGCCACCAGCAGAGAGGCTAGCGGTCCATGGGGGGAGCTGTTTTTT. This sequence encodes CATSREASGPWGELFF.

The V gene is TRBV10-3, the J gene TRBJ2-7; D could derive from TRBD1 or TRBD2 (6 bases each). Trimming took 4 bases from V and 3 from J, leaving 10 bases between them. The CDR3 contains 13 residues. From germline, CDR1 is ENHRY and CDR2 SYGVKD. The CDR3 region has the DNA TGTGCCATCAGTGCCGAGGGGGGCTACGAGCAGTACTTC. The encoded protein is CAISAEGGYEQYF.

V gene TRBV7-8 combines with J gene TRBJ2-1; D tentatively fits TRBD1 or TRBD2 (6 bases each). V was cut by 7 bases and J by 8 bases, with 15 bases left in between. The germline V gene encodes CDR1 SGHVS and CDR2 FQNEAQ. CDR3 length: 13 residues. CDR3 DNA: TGTGCCAGCAACCTTTACAGGGAGGATGAGCAGTTCTTC. Translated, it gives CASNLYREDEQFF.

As concerns this clone: The identical CDR3 is also encoded by other nucleotide sequences in the sample. The chain links TRBV11-3 to TRBJ1-1; D ambiguous. V was trimmed by 3 bases and J by 1 base, leaving 6 bases between them. The germline V gene has CDR1 SGHNT and CDR2 YENEEA. The CDR3 covers 13 residues. CDR3 region: CASSLGGNTEAFF. CDR3 sequence (DNA): TGTGCCAGCAGCTTGGGAGGGAACACTGAAGCTTTCTTT.

The chain employs TRBV2 and TRBJ2-1; TRBD2 matches 8 bases. The trim removed 6 bases at V and 2 bases at J, leaving 6 bases unmatched. The CDR3 sequence is 15 residues long. Germline CDR1 SNHLY, CDR2 FYNNEI. The CDR3 DNA reads as TGTGCCAGCAGCGGACTAGCTGGGCCCTACAATGAGCAGTTCTTC. Amino acids: CASSGLAGPYNEQFF.

The rearrangement links TRBV7-6 to TRBJ2-7; weak D call: TRBD2 (5 bases). The CDR3 is 15 residues long. Trimming shortened V by 0 bases and J by 0 bases, and 9 bases separated the two germline ends. Germline values: CDR1 SGHVS, CDR2 FNYEAQ. CDR3 DNA sequence: TGTGCCAGCAGCTTAGCCGCGGGCTTCTCCTACGAGCAGTACTTC. Amino acid sequence: CASSLAAGFSYEQYF.

The J gene is TRBJ2-3, the V gene TRBV10-3; 12 bases are shared with TRBD2. The germline V gene has CDR1 ENHRY and CDR2 SYGVKD. The CDR3 has 18 amino acids. Trimming took 6 bases from V and 4 from J; bases not matched to a gene: 14. The CDR3 bases are TGTGCCATCAGGGGACAGAGAGGACTAGCGGGGTTGGCAGATACGCAGTATTTT. This translates into CAIRGQRGLAGLADTQYF.

V is TRBV19 and J is TRBJ2-1; TRBD2 matches 8 bases. The CDR3 consists of 17 residues. V lost 1 base to trimming and J lost 0 bases; unmatched junction nucleotides: 5. The germline gives CDR1 LNHDA, CDR2 SQIVND (reference sequence). DNA of the CDR3: TGTGCCAGTAGTATAGTAGGGCGGGGGGCCTCCTACAATGAGCAGTTCTTC. It specifies CASSIVGRGASYNEQFF.

The chain joins TRBV7-9 to TRBJ2-2; possibly TRBD1 for D (6 bases). CDR1 SEHNR and CDR2 FQNEAQ come from the germline V gene (reference sequence). CDR3 length: 16 amino acids. Trimming pared 1 base from V and 0 bases from J, leaving 9 bases between. CDR3 in DNA: TGTGCCAGCAGCTTAGGGGACACCACGAACACCGGGGAGCTGTTTTTT. Its translation: CASSLGDTTNTGELFF. The full variable domain, with the rest looked up from reference TRBV7-9 and TRBJ2-2, is DTGVSQNPRHKITKRGQNVTFRCDPISEHNRLYWYRQTLGQGPEFLTYFQNEAQLEKSRLLSDRFSAERPKGSFSTLEIQRTEQGDSAMYLCASSLGDTTNTGELFFGEGSRLTVL.

The rearrangement joins TRBV7-6 to TRBJ1-2; D is possibly TRBD1 (5 bases). Trimming stripped 8 bases from V and 4 bases from J, with 14 bases between. Germline V gene lookup returns CDR1 SGHVS and CDR2 FNYEAQ. This CDR3 contains 13 residues. The CDR3 DNA reads as TGTGCCAGCTCCGCCGGGGCGGGCTATGGCTACACCTTC. It yields the protein CASSAGAGYGYTF.

To note about this clone: Other nucleotide sequences from this sample produce the same CDR3. This chain connects TRBV7-9 to TRBJ2-3; D may be TRBD2 (7 bases). From germline, CDR1 is SEHNR and CDR2 FQNEAQ (reference sequence). The CDR3 contains 13 residues. The V and J ends lost 5 bases and 4 bases respectively, with 10 bases between them. Here the CDR3 DNA reads TGTGCCAGCAGCCCGCGGGGGCCAGATACGCAGTATTTT. Residues: CASSPRGPDTQYF.

The chain links TRBV27 to TRBJ2-3; 9 nucleotides line up with TRBD2. Germline V gene data show CDR1 as MNHEY and CDR2 as SMNVEV (reference sequence). CDR3 length: 15 amino acids. The ends lost 5 bases at V and 2 bases at J; junction bases unmatched: 5. The CDR3 loop is CASSPGLAHTDTQYF. The DNA of the CDR3 is TGTGCCAGCAGTCCCGGACTAGCGCACACAGATACGCAGTATTTT.